This T cell receptor beta chain was obtained from a study of T cell changes during pregnancy in multiple sclerosis. V lost 5 bases and J 2 bases, leaving 16 bases between the germline ends. This CDR3 is 16 amino acids long. Germline V CDR1 and CDR2: MDHEN, SYDVKM. TCRdb's table, derived via immunoSEQ multiplex PCR, lists solely in-frame clones and lacks some. Among approximately 51,000 clones listed, 93% were seen once. The material was peripheral blood, obtained in the second trimester of pregnancy. The source of this sequence is a female donor with multiple sclerosis, enrolled in a pregnancy study. This chain links TRBV28 with TRBJ2-1; no reliable D call. Here the CDR3 reads CASSLRLTLPYNEQFF. The CDR3 DNA follows: TGTGCCAGCAGTCTTAGACTGACCCTCCCCTACAATGAGCAGTTCTTC.